The clone carrying this T cell receptor (beta chain) was detected many times. Unique molecular identifiers were incorporated into the prepared TCRbeta library. TCRdb analysed the PCR reads with MiXCR anew, one entry per CDR3 protein. The sample yields about 600,000 distinct CDR3 sequences, roughly 24% seen once. The CDR3 consists of 13 residues. From germline, CDR1 is SQVTM and CDR2 ANQGSEA. Trimming took 3 bases from V and 4 from J; bases not matched to a gene: 5. This specimen belongs to a study of T-cell reconstitution after alpha-beta-depleted transplantation in children. The receptor comes from a boy younger than two who had a stem cell transplant for acute myeloid leukemia, so the T cells may come from the graft donor. This specimen was PBMCs, mostly from graft donor cells, taken 360 days after TCRalphabeta/CD19-depleted stem cell transplant. The chain is built from TRBV29-1 and TRBJ2-5; 7 nucleotides agree with TRBD1. This CDR3 is CSVDRDSLETQYF. The CDR3, as DNA: TGCAGCGTTGATAGGGACAGCCTAGAGACCCAGTACTTC. Complete variable domain (other parts from reference TRBV29-1 and TRBJ2-5): SAVISQKPSRDICQRGTSLTIQCQVDSQVTMMFWYRQQPGQSLTLIATANQGSEATYESGFVIDKFPISRPNLTFSTLTVSNMSPEDSSIYLCSVDRDSLETQYFGPGTRLLVL.